This T cell receptor (beta chain) comes out of a study of cytotoxic CD8 clonotypes in ibrutinib-treated CLL. On the study more broadly: Of a cohort that held ten to twelve relapsed/refractory and roughly 14 treatment-naive patients, about 18 were IGHV unmutated. Following treatment for a median about 12 months, range 6 to 36, response samples were then taken.

The table came from immunoSEQ multiplex PCR; TCRdb's copy has only in-frame clones and leaves some out. Of about 160,000 clones listed, roughly 77% are singletons. The CDR3 extends over 11 amino acids. Trimming cost V 3 bases and J 3 bases, with 3 bases left between them. The germline V gene encodes CDR1 SGHRS and CDR2 YFSETQ. This chain links TRBV5-1 with TRBJ1-1; the D is unclear. The receptor's source is a human donor with chronic lymphocytic leukemia. This specimen was PBMCs, taken after 12 months of ibrutinib treatment. CDR3 protein: CASSWDTEAFF. The CDR3 coding sequence is TGCGCCAGCAGCTGGGACACTGAAGCTTTCTTT.